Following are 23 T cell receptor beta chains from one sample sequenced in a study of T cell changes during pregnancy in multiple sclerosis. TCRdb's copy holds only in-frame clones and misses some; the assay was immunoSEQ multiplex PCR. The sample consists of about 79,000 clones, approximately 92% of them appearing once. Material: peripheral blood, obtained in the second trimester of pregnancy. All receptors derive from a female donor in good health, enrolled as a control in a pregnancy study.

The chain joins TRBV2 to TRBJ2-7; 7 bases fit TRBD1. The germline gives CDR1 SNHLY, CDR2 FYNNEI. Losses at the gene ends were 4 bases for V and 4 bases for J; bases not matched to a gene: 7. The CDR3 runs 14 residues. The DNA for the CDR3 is TGTGCCAGCAGTGCGGTGGGACAGAGTTACGAGCAGTACTTC. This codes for CASSAVGQSYEQYF.

CDR3: CASSLTSGGGGTEAFF. The CDR3 DNA is TGTGCCAGCAGTCTAACCTCAGGGGGCGGCGGCACTGAAGCTTTCTTT. The chain couples TRBV11-2 to TRBJ1-1; TRBD1 agrees at 8 bases. The CDR3 covers 16 residues. Germline V gene lookup returns CDR1 SGHAT and CDR2 FQNNGV. J was trimmed by 4 bases and V by 6 bases; bases with no gene match: 13.

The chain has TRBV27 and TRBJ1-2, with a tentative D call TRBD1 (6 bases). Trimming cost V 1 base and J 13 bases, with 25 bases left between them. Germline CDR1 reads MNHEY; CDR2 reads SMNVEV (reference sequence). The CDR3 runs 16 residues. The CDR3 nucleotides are TGTGCCAGCAGTTTATATGGGAAGCGGGACATTCAACCGGGCACCTTC. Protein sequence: CASSLYGKRDIQPGTF.

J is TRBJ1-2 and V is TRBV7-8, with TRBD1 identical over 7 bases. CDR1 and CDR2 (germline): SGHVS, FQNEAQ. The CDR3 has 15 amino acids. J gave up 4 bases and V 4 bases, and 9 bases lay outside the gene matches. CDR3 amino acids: CASSSGQDLGYGYTF. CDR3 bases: TGTGCCAGCAGCTCAGGACAGGACCTGGGCTATGGCTACACCTTC.

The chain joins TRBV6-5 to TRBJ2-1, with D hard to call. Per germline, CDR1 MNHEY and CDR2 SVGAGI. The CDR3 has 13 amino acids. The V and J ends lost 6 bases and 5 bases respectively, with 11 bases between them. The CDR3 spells CASSLDTNNEQFF. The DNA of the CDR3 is TGTGCCAGCAGCCTCGACACAAACAATGAGCAGTTCTTC.

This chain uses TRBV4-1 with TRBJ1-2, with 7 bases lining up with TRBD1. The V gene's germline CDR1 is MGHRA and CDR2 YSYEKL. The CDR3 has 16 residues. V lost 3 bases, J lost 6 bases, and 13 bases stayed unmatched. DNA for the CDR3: TGCGCCAGCAGCCACGGGACAGCGAAAGCCCGCCATGGCTACACCTTC. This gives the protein CASSHGTAKARHGYTF.

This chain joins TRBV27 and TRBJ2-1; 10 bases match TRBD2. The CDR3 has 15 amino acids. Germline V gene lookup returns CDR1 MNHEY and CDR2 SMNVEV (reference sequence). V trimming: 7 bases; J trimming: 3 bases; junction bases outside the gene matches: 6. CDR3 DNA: TGTGCCAGCACCCCTAGCGGGGGCTACTACAATGAGCAGTTCTTC. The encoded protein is CASTPSGGYYNEQFF.

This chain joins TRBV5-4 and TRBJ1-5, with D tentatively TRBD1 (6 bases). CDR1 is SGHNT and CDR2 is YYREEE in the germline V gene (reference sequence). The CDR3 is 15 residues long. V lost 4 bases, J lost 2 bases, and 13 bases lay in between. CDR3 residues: CASSVQPGGNQPQHF. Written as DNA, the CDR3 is TGTGCCAGCAGCGTACAACCAGGGGGCAATCAGCCCCAGCATTTT.

CDR3 nucleotides: TGCGCCAGCAGCATACTAGCGGGGGGACCTAATGAGCAGTTCTTC. The encoded protein is CASSILAGGPNEQFF. V and J are TRBV5-1 and TRBJ2-1; the match to TRBD2 covers 12 bases. The germline V gene encodes CDR1 SGHRS and CDR2 YFSETQ. V gave up 4 bases and J gave up 7 bases; unmatched junction bases: 6. The CDR3 loop spans 15 amino acids.

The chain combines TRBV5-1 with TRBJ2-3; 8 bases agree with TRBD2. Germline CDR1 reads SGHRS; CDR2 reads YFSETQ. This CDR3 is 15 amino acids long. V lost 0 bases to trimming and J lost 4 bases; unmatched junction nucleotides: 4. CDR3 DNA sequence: TGCGCCAGCAGCTTGGACGGGGGGGCCTCAGATACGCAGTATTTT. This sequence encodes CASSLDGGASDTQYF. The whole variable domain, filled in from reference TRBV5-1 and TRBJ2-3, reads KAGVTQTPRYLIKTRGQQVTLSCSPISGHRSVSWYQQTPGQGLQFLFEYFSETQRNKGNFPGRFSGRQFSNSRSEMNVSTLELGDSALYLCASSLDGGASDTQYFGPGTRLTVL.

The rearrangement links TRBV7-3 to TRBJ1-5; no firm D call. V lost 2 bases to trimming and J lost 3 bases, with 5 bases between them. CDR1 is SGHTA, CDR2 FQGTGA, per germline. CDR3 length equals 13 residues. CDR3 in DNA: TGTGCCAGCAGCTTAGAGCACAATCAGCCCCAGCATTTT. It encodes CASSLEHNQPQHF.

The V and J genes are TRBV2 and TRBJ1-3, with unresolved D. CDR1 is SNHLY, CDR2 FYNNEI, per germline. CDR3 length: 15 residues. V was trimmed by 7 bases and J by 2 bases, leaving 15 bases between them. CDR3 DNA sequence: TGTGCCAGCATAAGAGCACCGGGTGCTGGAAACACCATATATTTT. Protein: CASIRAPGAGNTIYF.

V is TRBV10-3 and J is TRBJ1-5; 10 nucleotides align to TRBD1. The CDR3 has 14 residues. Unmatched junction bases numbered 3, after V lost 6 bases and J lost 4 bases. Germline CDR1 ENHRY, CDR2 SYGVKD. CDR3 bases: TGTGCCATCAGCGAGGGACAGGGGAATCAGCCCCAGCATTTT. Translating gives CAISEGQGNQPQHF.

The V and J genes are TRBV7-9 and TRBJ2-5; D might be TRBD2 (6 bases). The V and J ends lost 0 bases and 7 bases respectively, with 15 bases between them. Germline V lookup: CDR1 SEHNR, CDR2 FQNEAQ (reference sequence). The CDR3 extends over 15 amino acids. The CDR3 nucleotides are TGTGCCAGCAGCTTAGCGCAAATAGCGCGGGGGACCCAGTACTTC. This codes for CASSLAQIARGTQYF.

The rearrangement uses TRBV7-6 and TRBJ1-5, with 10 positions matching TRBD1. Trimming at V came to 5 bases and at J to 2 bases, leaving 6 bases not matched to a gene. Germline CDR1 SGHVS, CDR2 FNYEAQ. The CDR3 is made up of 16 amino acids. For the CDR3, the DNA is TGTGCCAGCAGCCTCAGGACAGGGGGGGGCAATCAGCCCCAGCATTTT. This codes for CASSLRTGGGNQPQHF.

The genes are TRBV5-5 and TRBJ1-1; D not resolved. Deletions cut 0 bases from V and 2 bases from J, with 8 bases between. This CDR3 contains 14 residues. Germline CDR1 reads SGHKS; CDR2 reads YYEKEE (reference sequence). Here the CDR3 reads CASSLGRGNTEAFF. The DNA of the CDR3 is TGTGCCAGCAGCTTGGGACGGGGAAACACTGAAGCTTTCTTT.

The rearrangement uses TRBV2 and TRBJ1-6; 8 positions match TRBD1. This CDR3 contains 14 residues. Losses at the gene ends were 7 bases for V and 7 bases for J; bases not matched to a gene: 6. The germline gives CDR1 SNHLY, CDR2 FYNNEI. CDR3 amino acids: CASTLDRVNSPLHF. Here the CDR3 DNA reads TGTGCCAGCACCTTGGACAGGGTCAATTCACCCCTCCACTTT.

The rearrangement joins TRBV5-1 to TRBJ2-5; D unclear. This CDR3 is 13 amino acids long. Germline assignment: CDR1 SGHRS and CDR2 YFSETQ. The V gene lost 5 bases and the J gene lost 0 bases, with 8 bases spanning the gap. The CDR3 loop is CASSLEDQETQYF. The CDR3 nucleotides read TGCGCCAGCAGTCTTGAGGACCAAGAGACCCAGTACTTC.

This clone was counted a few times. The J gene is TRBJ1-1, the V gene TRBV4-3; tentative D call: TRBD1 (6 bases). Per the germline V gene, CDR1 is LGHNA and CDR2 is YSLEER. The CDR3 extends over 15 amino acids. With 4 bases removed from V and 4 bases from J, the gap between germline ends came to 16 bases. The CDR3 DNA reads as TGCGCCAGCAGCCCGCAATGGGGGGGCGGCACTGAAGCTTTCTTT. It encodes CASSPQWGGGTEAFF.

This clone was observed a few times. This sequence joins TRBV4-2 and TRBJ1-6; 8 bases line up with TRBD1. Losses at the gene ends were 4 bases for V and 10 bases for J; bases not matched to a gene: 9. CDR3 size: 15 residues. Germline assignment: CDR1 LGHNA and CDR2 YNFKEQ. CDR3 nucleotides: TGTGCCAGCAGCCTAGAGCGACAGGGGAACTCACCCCTCCACTTT. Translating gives CASSLERQGNSPLHF.

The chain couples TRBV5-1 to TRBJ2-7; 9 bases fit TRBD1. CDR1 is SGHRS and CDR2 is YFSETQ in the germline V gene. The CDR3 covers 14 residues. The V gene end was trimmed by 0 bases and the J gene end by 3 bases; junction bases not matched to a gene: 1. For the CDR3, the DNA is TGCGCCAGCAGCTTGGGACAGGGGGGCTACGAGCAGTACTTC. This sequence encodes CASSLGQGGYEQYF.

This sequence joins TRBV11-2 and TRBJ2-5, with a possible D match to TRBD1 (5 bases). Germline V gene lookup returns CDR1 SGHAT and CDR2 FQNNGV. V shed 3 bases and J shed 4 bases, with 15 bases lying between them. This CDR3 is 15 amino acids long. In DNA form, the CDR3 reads TGTGCCAGCAGCTTGGCAGGGTCGTATGGAGAGACCCAGTACTTC. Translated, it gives CASSLAGSYGETQYF.

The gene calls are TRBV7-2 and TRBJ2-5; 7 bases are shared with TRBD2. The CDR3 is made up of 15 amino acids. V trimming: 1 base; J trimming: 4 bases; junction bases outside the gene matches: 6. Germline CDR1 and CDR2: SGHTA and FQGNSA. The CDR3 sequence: CASSLGGSGVETQYF. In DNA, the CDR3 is TGTGCCAGCAGCTTAGGAGGCAGCGGGGTAGAGACCCAGTACTTC.